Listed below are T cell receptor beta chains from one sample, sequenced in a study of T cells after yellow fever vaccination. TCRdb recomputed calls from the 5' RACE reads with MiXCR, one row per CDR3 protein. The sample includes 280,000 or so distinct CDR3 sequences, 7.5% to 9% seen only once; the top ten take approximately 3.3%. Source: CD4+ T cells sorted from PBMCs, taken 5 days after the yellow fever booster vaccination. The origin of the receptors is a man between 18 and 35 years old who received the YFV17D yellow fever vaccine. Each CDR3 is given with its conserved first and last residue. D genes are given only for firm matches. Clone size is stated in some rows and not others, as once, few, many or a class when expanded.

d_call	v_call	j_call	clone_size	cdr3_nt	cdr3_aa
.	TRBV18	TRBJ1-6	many	TGTGCCAGCTCACCGGGACCGAGAAATTCACCCCTCCACTTT	CASSPGPRNSPLHF
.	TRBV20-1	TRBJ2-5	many	TGCAGTGCTCCACGGGGGAGCCAAGAGACCCAGTACTTC	CSAPRGSQETQYF
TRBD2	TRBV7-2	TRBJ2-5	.	TGTGCCAGCAGCTTGGGCCCTGGCGGGGGGGCTCTGGAGACCCAGTACTTC	CASSLGPGGGALETQYF
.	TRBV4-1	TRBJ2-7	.	TGCGCCAGCAGCCAAGTCAACCTCGTGGCTTTCTACGAGCAGTACTTC	CASSQVNLVAFYEQYF
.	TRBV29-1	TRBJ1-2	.	TGCAGCGCCCGGGGGACTTCTAACTATGGCTACACCTTC	CSARGTSNYGYTF
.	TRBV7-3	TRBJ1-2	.	TGTGCCAGCAGCTTAACAGGGGCCAGGGGCTACACCTTC	CASSLTGARGYTF
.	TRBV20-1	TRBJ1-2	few	TGCAGTGCTCCCAGGGCGGGCTATGGCTACACCTTC	CSAPRAGYGYTF
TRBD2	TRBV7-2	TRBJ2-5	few	TGTGCCAGCAGCACGGAGCGGGGGGGCCGAGAGACCCAGTACTTC	CASSTERGGRETQYF
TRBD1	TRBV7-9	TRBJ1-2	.	TGTGCCAGCAGCTTAGATCCAGGGGGCTACGCCCGCTATGGCTACACCTTC	CASSLDPGGYARYGYTF
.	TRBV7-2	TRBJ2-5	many	TGTGCCAGCAGCTTATCAACAGGCCAAGAGACCCAGTACTTC	CASSLSTGQETQYF
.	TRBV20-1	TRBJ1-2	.	TGCAGTGCTAGGTGGACGGAGACCTATGGCTACACCTTC	CSARWTETYGYTF
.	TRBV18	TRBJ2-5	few	TGTGCCAGCTCAATCTCGGGACAAGAGACCCAGTACTTC	CASSISGQETQYF
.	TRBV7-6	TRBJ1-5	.	TGTGCCAGCAGCTTATGGAGGCAGCCCCAGCATTTT	CASSLWRQPQHF
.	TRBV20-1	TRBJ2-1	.	TGCAGTGCTAGAGGGAATGGGATCTATGAGCAGTTCTTC	CSARGNGIYEQFF
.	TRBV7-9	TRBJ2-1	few	TGTGCCAGCAGCTTTACCGGGGACTCGAATGAGCAGTTCTTC	CASSFTGDSNEQFF
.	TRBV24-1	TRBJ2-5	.	TGTGCCACCAGTGAGGGGGCAGGGGTTATCCAAGAGACCCAGTACTTC	CATSEGAGVIQETQYF
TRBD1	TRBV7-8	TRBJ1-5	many	TGTGCCAGCAGCTTAGTCAGGGGGAGGAATCAGCCCCAGCATTTT	CASSLVRGRNQPQHF
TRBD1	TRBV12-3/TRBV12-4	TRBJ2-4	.	TGTGCCAGCAGCCTCCGGACAGGGCTAGCCAAAAACATTCAGTACTTC	CASSLRTGLAKNIQYF
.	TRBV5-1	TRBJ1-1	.	TGCGCCAGCAGCTTCACAGTCGGGTTGGGCACTGAAGCTTTCTTT	CASSFTVGLGTEAFF
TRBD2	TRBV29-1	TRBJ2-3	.	TGCAGCGTTCTAAGCGGGGCGCGAACAGATACGCAGTATTTT	CSVLSGARTDTQYF
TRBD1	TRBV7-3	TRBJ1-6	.	TGTGCCAGCAGCCTCGACAGGGGAAGTAATTCACCCCTCCACTTT	CASSLDRGSNSPLHF
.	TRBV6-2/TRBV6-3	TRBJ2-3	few	TGTGCCAGCAGTTACGAGGGGAATAGGCAGTATTTT	CASSYEGNRQYF
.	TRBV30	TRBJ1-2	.	TGTGCCTGGAGTGTACGTCAGCTCCCTGGGGGTGGCTACACCTTC	CAWSVRQLPGGGYTF
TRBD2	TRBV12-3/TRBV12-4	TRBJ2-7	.	TGTGCCAGCAGTTTCCCGACAGGACTAGCAGATTACGAGCAGTACTTC	CASSFPTGLADYEQYF
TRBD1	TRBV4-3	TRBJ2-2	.	TGCGCCAGCAGCCCGGGGGACAGGGAAACCGGGGAGCTGTTTTTT	CASSPGDRETGELFF
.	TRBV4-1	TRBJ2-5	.	TGCGCCAGCAGCCAACCCAGGGATGGGGAGACCCAGTACTTC	CASSQPRDGETQYF
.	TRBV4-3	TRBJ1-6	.	TGCGCCAGCAGCCAGGGCCTCAGGGATTATTCACCCCTCCACTTT	CASSQGLRDYSPLHF